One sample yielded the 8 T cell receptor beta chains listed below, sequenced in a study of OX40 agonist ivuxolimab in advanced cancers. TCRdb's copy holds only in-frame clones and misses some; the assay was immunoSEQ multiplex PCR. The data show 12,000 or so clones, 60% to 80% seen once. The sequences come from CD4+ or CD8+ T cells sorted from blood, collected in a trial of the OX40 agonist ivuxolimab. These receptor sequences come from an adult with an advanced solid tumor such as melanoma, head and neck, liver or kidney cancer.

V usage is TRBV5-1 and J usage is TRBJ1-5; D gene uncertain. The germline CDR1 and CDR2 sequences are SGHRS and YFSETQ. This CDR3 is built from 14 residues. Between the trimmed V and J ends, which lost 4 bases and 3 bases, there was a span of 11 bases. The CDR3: CASSPASLNQPQHF. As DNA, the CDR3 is TGCGCCAGCAGCCCCGCCAGTCTCAATCAGCCCCAGCATTTT. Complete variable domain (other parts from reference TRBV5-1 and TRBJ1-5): KAGVTQTPRYLIKTRGQQVTLSCSPISGHRSVSWYQQTPGQGLQFLFEYFSETQRNKGNFPGRFSGRQFSNSRSEMNVSTLELGDSALYLCASSPASLNQPQHFGDGTRLSIL.

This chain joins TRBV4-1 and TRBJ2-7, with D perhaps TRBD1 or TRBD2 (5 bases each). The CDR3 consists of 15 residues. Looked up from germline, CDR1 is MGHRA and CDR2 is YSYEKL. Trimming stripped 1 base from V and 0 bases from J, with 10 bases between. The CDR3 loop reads CASSQVAGSSYEQYF. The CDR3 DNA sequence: TGCGCCAGCAGCCAAGTGGCAGGGAGCTCCTACGAGCAGTACTTC.

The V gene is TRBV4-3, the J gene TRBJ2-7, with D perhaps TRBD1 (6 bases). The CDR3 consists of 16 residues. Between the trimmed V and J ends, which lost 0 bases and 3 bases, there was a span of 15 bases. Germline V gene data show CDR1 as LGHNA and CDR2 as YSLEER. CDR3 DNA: TGCGCCAGCAGCCAAGACCATCCTGACAGGTTCTACGAGCAGTACTTC. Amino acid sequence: CASSQDHPDRFYEQYF.

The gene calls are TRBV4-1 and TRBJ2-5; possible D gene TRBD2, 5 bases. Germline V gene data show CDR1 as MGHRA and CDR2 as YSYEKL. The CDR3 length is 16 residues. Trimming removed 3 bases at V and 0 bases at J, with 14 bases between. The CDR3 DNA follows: TGCGCCAGCAGCCAGGGAGACATCGGCTACCAAGAGACCCAGTACTTC. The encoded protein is CASSQGDIGYQETQYF.

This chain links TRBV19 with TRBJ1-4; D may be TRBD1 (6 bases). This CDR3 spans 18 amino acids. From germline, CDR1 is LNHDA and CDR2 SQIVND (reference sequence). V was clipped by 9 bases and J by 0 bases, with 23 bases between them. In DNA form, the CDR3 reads TGTGCCAGCCGGGCAGGGGCCTTACTTACCTCAACTAATGAAAAACTGTTTTTT. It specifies CASRAGALLTSTNEKLFF.

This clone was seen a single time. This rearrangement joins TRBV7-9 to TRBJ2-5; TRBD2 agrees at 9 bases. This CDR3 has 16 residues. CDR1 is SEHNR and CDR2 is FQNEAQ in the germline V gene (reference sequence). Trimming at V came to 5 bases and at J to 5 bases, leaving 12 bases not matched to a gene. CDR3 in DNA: TGTGCCAGCAGCCCCTCGGCGGGAGGGCTAGAGGAGACCCAGTACTTC. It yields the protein CASSPSAGGLEETQYF.

CDR3 DNA sequence: TGCGCCAGCAGCCAACTTCCTAGGGTGTCGGAGACCCAGTACTTC. Its translation: CASSQLPRVSETQYF. The chain uses TRBV4-3 and TRBJ2-5; no reliable D call. CDR1 LGHNA and CDR2 YSLEER come from the germline V gene. Trimming removed 2 bases at V and 5 bases at J, with 15 bases between. The CDR3 extends over 15 amino acids.

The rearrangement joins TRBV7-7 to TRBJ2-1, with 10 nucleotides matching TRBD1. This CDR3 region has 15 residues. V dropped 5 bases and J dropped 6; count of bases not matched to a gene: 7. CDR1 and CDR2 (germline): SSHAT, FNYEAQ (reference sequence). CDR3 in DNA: TGTGCCAGCAGCCTCGGGACAGGGGAAATCAATGAGCAGTTCTTC. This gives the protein CASSLGTGEINEQFF.